The clone carrying this TCR beta chain was recorded once. What it binds is unknown. Clones were sequenced by immunoSEQ multiplex PCR, and TCRdb holds only the in-frame ones, with some missing. The sample yields tens of thousands of clones, 88% seen once. The CDR3 runs to 14 residues. V lost 4 bases to trimming and J lost 4 bases; unmatched junction nucleotides: 7. Germline CDR1 SGHRS, CDR2 YFSETQ. The data were obtained in a study of OX40 agonist ivuxolimab in advanced cancers. Whole-study context: Ivuxolimab is an agonistic anti-OX40 (CD134) antibody, and patients were treated with it. Hepatocellular carcinoma, melanoma, renal cell or head and neck cancer occurred in dose-escalation patients. Whole-study results and caveats: By week 6 at 0.1 to 3.0 mg/kg, blood CD4+ and CD8+ T cells had expanded clonally.

The V call is TRBV5-1, the J call TRBJ1-1, with 7 positions matching TRBD1. The source was CD4+ or CD8+ T cells sorted from blood, collected in a trial of the OX40 agonist ivuxolimab. This receptor was identified in an adult with an advanced solid tumor such as melanoma, head and neck, liver or kidney cancer. CDR3: CASSVQGFATEAFF. The CDR3 coding sequence is TGCGCCAGCAGCGTACAGGGGTTCGCCACTGAAGCTTTCTTT.